This TCR beta chain is from a study of blood T cell repertoires in COVID-19. Overall study context: The United States, Italy and Spain provided the acute and convalescent COVID-19 samples. In each case, the material was cDNA or gDNA derived from T cells, B-cell-depleted T cells, or PBMCs.

For recovered donors of Cohort 3, there were two negative PCRs, clearance, or symptom resolution. Data came from immunoSEQ multiplex PCR; TCRdb stores just in-frame clones and leaves some out. The table lists some 510,000 clones, around 89% of them singletons, with around 1.9% in the top ten. The CDR3 is 14 amino acids. Deletions cut 3 bases from V and 8 bases from J, with 19 bases between. Germline V gene lookup returns CDR1 DFQATT and CDR2 SNEGSKA (reference sequence). The TCR comes from a woman between 35 and 50 years old who had recovered from COVID-19. The rearrangement uses TRBV20-1 and TRBJ1-2; tentatively, D is TRBD1 (5 bases). The specimen sequenced was PBMCs or T cells enriched from blood (not recorded which). The CDR3 is CSASSVRVAEGYTF. The CDR3 nucleotides read TGCAGTGCTAGTAGTGTCAGGGTGGCTGAGGGCTACACCTTC.